This T cell receptor beta chain originates from a study of cytomegalovirus exposure and HLA in healthy donors. It was with 60 Vbeta and 13 Jbeta primers that the PCR ran. Authors' processing steps: An analysis performed later counted 74 million or so unique TCR beta chains (roughly 11 million of them shared). Profiled with immunoSEQ multiplex PCR; TCRdb holds only in-frame clones, not every one. V and J calls and clone size follow that table, whereas D and trimming were derived from the DNA. The table lists about 160,000 clones, 70% to 80% of them singletons. About this clone: What it binds is unknown.

Findings of the study overall: The study recorded about 160 TCR beta chains that were cytomegalovirus-associated.

Sequenced: PBMCs. This sequence originates from a man younger than 45 in good health and CMV-seropositive.

The CDR3 coding sequence is TGCGCCAGCAGCTTGGAGCAGGGAGGGCAGCCCCAGCATTTT. The encoded protein is CASSLEQGGQPQHF. This chain connects TRBV5-1 to TRBJ1-5, with TRBD1 as a possible D gene (5 bases). This CDR3 is 14 amino acids long. In germline, CDR1 is SGHRS, CDR2 YFSETQ. Trimming stripped 0 bases from V and 7 bases from J, with 11 bases between.